What follows are 8 T cell receptor beta chains derived from one specimen sequenced in a study of Ad26.COV2.S vaccination and SARS-CoV-2 variants. Assay used: immunoSEQ multiplex PCR; TCRdb lists only in-frame clones, some missing. Seen here are about 320,000 clones, 70% to 90% observed once, and the top ten hold approximately 1.9%. Stated treatment: 15 to 20 received Ad26.COV2.S at low or high dose, single or two shots; roughly five received placebo; per-sample allocation not given. Day 63 after the first vaccine or placebo injection was the time point for sampling. Sequencing used peripheral blood, obtained in a trial of Ad26.COV2.S vaccine versus placebo. The receptors originated from a person between 18 and 59 years old who received the Ad26.COV2.S COVID-19 vaccine or a placebo.

The genes are TRBV2 and TRBJ2-3, with unresolved D. The CDR3 spans 14 residues. Germline V CDR1 and CDR2: SNHLY, FYNNEI. Trimming removed 2 bases at V and 6 bases at J, with 12 bases between. The CDR3 is CASSEMPLGDTQYF. The DNA of the CDR3 is TGTGCCAGCAGTGAAATGCCTTTGGGGGATACGCAGTATTTT.

This chain uses TRBV5-1 with TRBJ2-5; 15 nucleotides match TRBD2. After removal of 4 bases from V and 2 bases from J, the junction contained 3 bases not matched to a gene. Per the germline V gene, CDR1 is SGHRS and CDR2 is YFSETQ. The CDR3 has 16 amino acids. DNA of the CDR3: TGCGCCAGCAGCACGGGACTAGCGGGGGGACAAGAGACCCAGTACTTC. Translated: CASSTGLAGGQETQYF.

This chain connects TRBV6-6 to TRBJ1-1, with 10 bases matching TRBD1. The CDR3 runs to 17 residues. Germline assignment: CDR1 MNHNY and CDR2 SVGAGI (reference sequence). V trimming: 5 bases; J trimming: 0 bases; junction bases outside the gene matches: 9. CDR3 residues: CASSPRDRGSLNTEAFF. CDR3 DNA: TGTGCCAGCAGTCCCCGGGACAGGGGCAGCTTGAACACTGAAGCTTTCTTT.

The rearrangement joins TRBV5-4 to TRBJ2-2, with 8 bases lining up with TRBD1. The CDR3 sequence is 16 residues long. Germline CDR1 reads SGHNT; CDR2 reads YYREEE (reference sequence). V gave up 0 bases and J gave up 5 bases; unmatched junction bases: 6. This CDR3 reads CASSLGHRGTTGELFF. The CDR3 region has the DNA TGTGCCAGCAGCTTGGGGCACAGGGGGACAACCGGGGAGCTGTTTTTT.

The rearrangement joins TRBV14 to TRBJ1-2; D gene ambiguous. Between the trimmed V and J ends, which lost 2 bases and 8 bases, there was a span of 12 bases. There are 13 residues in the CDR3. Germline values: CDR1 SGHDN, CDR2 FVKESK. CDR3: CASSQMRVGGYTF. The CDR3 DNA reads TGTGCCAGCAGCCAAATGCGGGTGGGAGGCTACACCTTC.

V is TRBV5-4 and J is TRBJ1-4; perhaps TRBD1 as D (5 bases). Looked up from germline, CDR1 is SGHNT and CDR2 is YYREEE (reference sequence). V was clipped by 2 bases and J by 5 bases, with 13 bases between them. The CDR3 covers 15 residues. CDR3 coding DNA: TGTGCCAGCAGCTTTACTTCAGGGAGGAATGAAAAACTGTTTTTT. Protein product: CASSFTSGRNEKLFF.

The chain recombines TRBV3-1 (or the pseudogene TRBV3-2) with TRBJ2-5, with D possibly TRBD1 on 5 matching bases. Germline CDR1 is LGHDT and CDR2 is YNNKEL (reference sequence). The CDR3 sequence is 17 residues long. V was pared by 1 base and J by 5 bases, with 20 bases between. CDR3 residues: CASSQGVGQPITETQYF. Here the CDR3 DNA reads TGTGCCAGCAGCCAAGGGGTGGGGCAGCCCATCACGGAGACCCAGTACTTC.

This sequence joins TRBV7-8 and TRBJ2-1, with D possibly being TRBD1 or TRBD2 (6 bases each). This CDR3 has 14 amino acids. Germline V gives CDR1 SGHVS, CDR2 FQNEAQ. The ends were cut back, 5 bases at V and 7 bases at J, with 15 bases in the middle. The chain's CDR3 is CASSARGAPNEQFF. The CDR3 region has the DNA TGTGCCAGCAGCGCAAGGGGGGCCCCGAATGAGCAGTTCTTC.